The 20 T cell receptor beta chains in this list originate from one sample, sequenced in a study of graft-versus-host responses after intestinal transplantation (dated by TCRdb to the early 2020s). Libraries were made using the immunoSEQ multiplex PCR assay. TCRdb mirrors the immuneACCESS table, restricted to in-frame sequences. Some clones are absent from its copies; in checked studies, under half trace to an unresolved V gene, and the reason for the others is unknown. This sample is represented by 30,000 to 40,000 clones; about four fifths of them were singletons. The top ten clones comprise around 3.2% of the sample. The sequencing here drew on PBMCs, taken 1070 days after transplant. The receptors derive from a human patient who received an intestinal transplant, so some T cells may come from the graft donor.

The J gene is TRBJ1-2, the V gene TRBV6-1; no firm D call. CDR1 MNHNS and CDR2 SASEGT come from the germline V gene. The CDR3 contains 14 residues. Trimming pared 0 bases from V and 3 bases from J, leaving 8 bases between. This CDR3 reads CASSEAMAHYGYTF. DNA for the CDR3: TGTGCCAGCAGTGAAGCGATGGCCCACTATGGCTACACCTTC.

The chain has TRBV5-6 and TRBJ2-2, with unresolved D. Germline CDR1 SGHDT, CDR2 YYEEEE. This CDR3 region has 14 residues. The V end was cut by 0 bases, the J end by 2 bases, with 5 bases between. CDR3 nucleotides: TGTGCCAGCAGCTTGGCAGCTAACACCGGGGAGCTGTTTTTT. This codes for CASSLAANTGELFF. Filled out from reference TRBV5-6 and TRBJ2-2, the complete variable domain reads DAGVTQSPTHLIKTRGQQVTLRCSPKSGHDTVSWYQQALGQGPQFIFQYYEEEERQRGNFPDRFSGHQFPNYSSELNVNALLLGDSALYLCASSLAANTGELFFGEGSRLTVL.

The CDR3 coding sequence is TGCGCCAGCAGTTCGGCGTTTAGCACAGATACGCAGTATTTT. Amino acids: CASSSAFSTDTQYF. The chain employs TRBV5-1 and TRBJ2-3; no clear D gene. CDR3 size: 14 residues. The germline CDR1 and CDR2 sequences are SGHRS and YFSETQ. Trimming left V 5 bases short and J 0 bases short, with 10 bases between.

The J gene is TRBJ2-1, the V gene TRBV27; no reliable D call. The germline CDR1 and CDR2 sequences are MNHEY and SMNVEV (reference sequence). This CDR3 is 13 amino acids long. Trimming pared 7 bases from V and 5 bases from J, leaving 12 bases between. The CDR3 protein is CASKHDGDNEQFF. CDR3 nucleotide sequence: TGTGCCAGCAAGCACGACGGAGACAATGAGCAGTTCTTC.

The chain carries TRBV5-1 and TRBJ2-7, with D possibly called TRBD1 or TRBD2 (5 bases each). V was pared by 3 bases and J by 5 bases, with 9 bases between. Germline-derived CDR1 and CDR2 are SGHRS and YFSETQ. The CDR3 spans 12 residues. This CDR3 reads CASSYRGHEQYF. The CDR3 bases are TGCGCCAGCAGCTACCGGGGCCACGAGCAGTACTTC.

The V gene is TRBV29-1, the J gene TRBJ1-5; the D is unclear. V gave up 7 bases and J gave up 3 bases, with 16 bases separating them. Germline V gives CDR1 SQVTM, CDR2 ANQGSEA. CDR3 length equals 14 residues. CDR3 DNA sequence: TGCAGCGCCACGACCACAGAGCTCAATCAGCCCCAGCATTTT. This sequence encodes CSATTTELNQPQHF.

This clone has only one observation. The V call is TRBV19, the J call TRBJ1-3; D is unresolved. In germline, CDR1 is LNHDA, CDR2 SQIVND (reference sequence). There are 14 residues in the CDR3. V was pared by 8 bases and J by 2 bases, with 13 bases between. The CDR3 region is CASAPGAPGNTIYF. The CDR3 coding sequence is TGTGCCAGTGCCCCGGGAGCCCCTGGAAACACCATATATTTT.

This chain connects TRBV18 to TRBJ2-7; TRBD1 matches at 7 bases. The CDR3 sequence is 13 residues long. CDR1 is KGHSH, CDR2 LQKENI, per germline. V dropped 5 bases and J dropped 5; count of bases not matched to a gene: 6. CDR3 loop: CASSVRDRDEQYF. The CDR3 coding sequence is TGTGCCAGCTCAGTCCGGGACAGAGACGAGCAGTACTTC. The complete variable domain, with remaining parts taken from reference TRBV18 and TRBJ2-7, reads NAGVMQNPRHLVRRRGQEARLRCSPMKGHSHVYWYRQLPEEGLKFMVYLQKENIIDESGMPKERFSAEFPKEGPSILRIQQVVRGDSAAYFCASSVRDRDEQYFGPGTRLTVT.

V usage is TRBV2 and J usage is TRBJ2-4; TRBD1 matches 9 bases. Germline assignment: CDR1 SNHLY and CDR2 FYNNEI. This CDR3 spans 14 amino acids. Trimming took 7 bases from V and 0 from J; bases not matched to a gene: 1. CDR3 sequence (DNA): TGTGCCAGCAAGGACAGGGGAGCCAAAAACATTCAGTACTTC. As protein: CASKDRGAKNIQYF.

The rearrangement uses TRBV29-1 and TRBJ2-7; perhaps D is TRBD1 or TRBD2 (6 bases each). V was clipped by 4 bases and J by 0 bases, with 13 bases between them. The CDR3 spans 14 residues. Germline V gene sequence: CDR1 SQVTM, CDR2 ANQGSEA. The CDR3 spells CSVGVGGSSYEQYF. The CDR3 DNA sequence: TGCAGCGTTGGTGTGGGGGGCAGCTCCTACGAGCAGTACTTC.

The chain uses TRBV7-2 and TRBJ2-7; D remains ambiguous. V was trimmed by 1 base and J by 4 bases, leaving 11 bases between them. This CDR3 is built from 14 residues. The germline V gene has CDR1 SGHTA and CDR2 FQGNSA. CDR3 bases: TGTGCCAGCAGCTTAGGCAGGCCGCATTACGAGCAGTACTTC. It codes for CASSLGRPHYEQYF.

The rearrangement uses TRBV29-1 and TRBJ2-5, with a tentative D call TRBD2 (7 bases). Germline V gene sequence: CDR1 SQVTM, CDR2 ANQGSEA. The CDR3 runs 14 residues. Trimming took off 0 bases at V and 5 bases at J, with 13 bases between the two ends. The CDR3 region has the DNA TGCAGCGTTGAAGATGATAGGGGGGGCGAGACCCAGTACTTC. Residues: CSVEDDRGGETQYF. Looking up the rest from reference TRBV29-1 and TRBJ2-5 gives the full variable domain: SAVISQKPSRDICQRGTSLTIQCQVDSQVTMMFWYRQQPGQSLTLIATANQGSEATYESGFVIDKFPISRPNLTFSTLTVSNMSPEDSSIYLCSVEDDRGGETQYFGPGTRLLVL.

The chain employs TRBV19 and TRBJ2-1; weak D call: TRBD2 (5 bases). This CDR3 comprises 11 residues. In germline, CDR1 is LNHDA, CDR2 SQIVND (reference sequence). V shed 4 bases and J shed 7 bases, with 5 bases lying between them. CDR3 residues: CASSTGNEQFF. DNA of the CDR3: TGTGCCAGTAGTACGGGGAATGAGCAGTTCTTC.

This clone was observed a single time. The chain joins TRBV6-5 to TRBJ1-1; 7 bases align to TRBD1. With 0 bases clipped from V and 5 bases from J, the junction kept 3 bases outside the gene matches. The CDR3 totals 14 residues. CDR1 MNHEY and CDR2 SVGAGI come from the germline V gene. The CDR3, as DNA: TGTGCCAGCAGTTACTCTGAGGGGGCGACTGAAGCTTTCTTT. It is translated as CASSYSEGATEAFF.

V is TRBV4-1 and J is TRBJ2-2; D unclear. The germline CDR1 and CDR2 sequences are MGHRA and YSYEKL. This CDR3 is built from 14 residues. V was shortened by 0 bases and J by 3 bases, with 5 bases between the two germline ends. The DNA of the CDR3 is TGCGCCAGCAGCCAAGAAGGATACACCGGGGAGCTGTTTTTT. It codes for CASSQEGYTGELFF.

V and J are TRBV19 and TRBJ1-1; a possible D gene is TRBD1 (5 bases). The CDR3 runs 15 residues. Deletions cut 3 bases from V and 6 bases from J, with 17 bases between. Germline V lookup: CDR1 LNHDA, CDR2 SQIVND (reference sequence). The CDR3: CASSIRQLASAEAFF. The CDR3 region has the DNA TGTGCCAGTAGTATCCGACAGCTCGCAAGCGCTGAAGCTTTCTTT.

The V call is TRBV10-3, the J call TRBJ2-1; 12 nucleotides align to TRBD2. V was pared by 9 bases and J by 2 bases, with 11 bases of the junction left unmatched. Looked up from germline, CDR1 is ENHRY and CDR2 is SYGVKD. This CDR3 has 17 amino acids. CDR3 loop: CAIQNPGLAGTYNEQFF. The CDR3 region has the DNA TGTGCCATACAAAACCCGGGACTAGCGGGCACCTACAATGAGCAGTTCTTC.

The genes are TRBV7-8 and TRBJ2-7; 12 nucleotides line up with TRBD2. V trimming: 0 bases; J trimming: 0 bases; junction bases outside the gene matches: 3. The germline V gene has CDR1 SGHVS and CDR2 FQNEAQ. This CDR3 has 17 amino acids. In DNA form, the CDR3 reads TGTGCCAGCAGCTTAGCAGCTAGCGGGAGGGGCTCCTACGAGCAGTACTTC. The encoded protein is CASSLAASGRGSYEQYF.

V and J are TRBV10-1 and TRBJ2-4; 8 bases are a match to TRBD2. J was trimmed by 4 bases and V by 3 bases; bases with no gene match: 5. Germline CDR1 WNHNN, CDR2 SYGVQD (reference sequence). The CDR3 totals 15 residues. This CDR3 is CASSESGRTKNIQYF. The CDR3 bases are TGCGCCAGCAGTGAAAGCGGGAGAACAAAAAACATTCAGTACTTC.

This chain connects TRBV4-2 to TRBJ2-7; 7 bases line up with TRBD1. The CDR3 totals 15 residues. Looked up from germline, CDR1 is LGHNA and CDR2 is YNFKEQ. J gave up 1 base and V 4 bases, and 7 bases lay outside the gene matches. CDR3 in DNA: TGTGCCAGCAGCCCCGGGACAGAAGTATCCTACGAGCAGTACTTC. Amino acid sequence: CASSPGTEVSYEQYF.